The present T cell receptor (beta chain) was sequenced within a study of shared clonotypes between healthy human individuals (dated by TCRdb to the early 2020s). Regarding the complete study: The cohort included three men and a couple of women between 18 and 49 years of age. For each donor, three plates each were used for CD4 naive and CD4 memory, two plates were used for CD8 naive, and one plate was used for CD8 memory. The study deeply sequenced blood TCR repertoires of about 5 healthy adults to estimate repertoire size and the extent of clonotype sharing between individuals. To increase sequencing depth and limit assay-specific biases, TCR repertoire library preparation and sequencing were carried out by different laboratories using diverse techniques. Each donor's leukapheresis produced roughly between about 0.9 and 9.5 billion PBMCs.

Using the deep immunoSEQ assay, multiplex PCR amplified TCR CDR3 regions from genomic DNA. Genomic DNA extracted from each cell subset was distributed evenly over all wells of several immunoSEQ 96-well plates, and each plate served as one replicate. For sorted subsets, approximately 190 ng genomic DNA, equal to 30,000 or so T cell genomes, was loaded into each replicate PCR. The purified libraries were quantified using a Qubit 3.0 fluorometer, sized with a Bioanalyzer 2100, and then quantified again using the KAPA Library Quantification kit. A separate single-read 150-cycle Illumina NextSeq 550 flow cell was used to sequence each immunoSEQ 96-well plate. Under the source paper's analysis protocol: Because the immunoSEQ output included only junctional sequences and no quality scores, the filtering could not be the same as the filtering used for full-length reads. Sequences were annotated with PyIR, a Python wrapper for IgBLAST v1.9, using IMGT germline references to assign V/J genes and CDR3. Reads were filtered out if the reads had weak V/J assignments (E-value above 1e-6), no CDR3, stop codons, out-of-frame junctions, or ambiguous translated residues. V3J clonotypes were defined as sequences sharing the same inferred V gene, J gene, and CDR3 amino acid sequence. Percentage overlap between repertoires was calculated by dividing the number of shared unique clonotypes by the size of the smaller repertoire. Richness of each repertoire was evaluated using RTK rarefaction, the Chao1 estimator, and Recon v2.1 estimates of unobserved clonotypes. For all TCRbeta clonotypes obtained by the gDNA method from a few donors, generation probabilities were computed with OLGA. TCRdb stores this immuneACCESS table with in-frame sequences only. Part of the clones is absent; in the studies checked, under half of the shortfall reflects unresolved V genes, and no reason is known for the rest. The V and J calls and clone size were taken over from that table, and D and trimming were inferred from the DNA. Across this sample there are 600,000 to 700,000 clones, with 60% to 75% seen only once. Jointly, the top ten make up around 1.8% of the sample.

Overall results and qualifications from the work: Pairwise subsampling led to the expectation that sequencing depth would affect the degree of clonotype sharing among donors. Because the study included only a small number of donors, the genetic and exposure-history diversity represented was limited. Rarefaction of sorted-subset datasets indicated incomplete sequencing despite the large sequencing depth. Sampling was restricted to blood, and TCR repertoires in tissue are likely to differ from TCR repertoires in blood. When four donors were compared, the shared fraction of clonotypes was roughly 5% for naive CD4, roughly 3.4% for naive CD8, 2% to 2.5% for memory CD4, and 0.4% for memory CD8. Clonotypes shared by all four sorted-subset donors showed higher generation probabilities than non-shared clonotypes. Larger estimated clonotype richness was generally found for naive subsets than for memory subsets.

V lost 1 base and J lost 5 bases, and the count of bases not matched to a germline gene is 8. From cysteine to phenylalanine, the CDR3 is 16 amino acids long. Left in the record is the CDR3 DNA by itself, 48 bases read in frame from the first base. Taken from the germline V gene, the CDR1 and CDR2 loops are MGHDK and SYGVNS. Donors were healthy HIV-negative adults with no recently reported acute infections or vaccinations. All donors were Caucasian adults living in Nashville, Tennessee, USA. CD4+ T cells were enriched by magnetic negative selection; naive cells were then positively selected on CD45RA, and the negative fraction formed the memory subset. After blood collection by leukapheresis, PBMCs were isolated using Ficoll-Histopaque density gradient centrifugation and then cryopreserved in the vapor phase of liquid nitrogen. Purity and quantity of every magnetically sorted T cell population were checked by analytical flow cytometry. Genomic DNA was isolated from every sorted fraction and measured by UV absorbance on a Nanodrop 2000c.

To note about this clone: Its specific antigen is unknown. No much larger clonotype is one base removed from it; base qualities were not supplied.

Sequenced material: memory CD4+ T cells sorted from blood. The sample's cell subset or site label, decoded: CD45RA-negative fraction. The chain is encoded by TRBV25-1 joined to TRBJ2-5; 9 bases in between match TRBD1. The sequence came from a woman in her twenties or thirties in good health. CDR3 loop: CASSEFFTGGSETQYF. In nucleotides, the sequence is TGTGCCAGCAGTGAATTCTTTACAGGGGGCTCGGAGACCCAGTACTTC. This CDR3, with the reference TRBV25-1 and TRBJ2-5 proteins standing in past its ends, gives the full variable domain EADIYQTPRYLVIGTGKKITLECSQTMGHDKMYWYQQDPGMELHLIHYSYGVNSTEKGDLSSESTVSRIRTEHFPLTLESARPSHTSQYLCASSEFFTGGSETQYFGPGTRLLVL.